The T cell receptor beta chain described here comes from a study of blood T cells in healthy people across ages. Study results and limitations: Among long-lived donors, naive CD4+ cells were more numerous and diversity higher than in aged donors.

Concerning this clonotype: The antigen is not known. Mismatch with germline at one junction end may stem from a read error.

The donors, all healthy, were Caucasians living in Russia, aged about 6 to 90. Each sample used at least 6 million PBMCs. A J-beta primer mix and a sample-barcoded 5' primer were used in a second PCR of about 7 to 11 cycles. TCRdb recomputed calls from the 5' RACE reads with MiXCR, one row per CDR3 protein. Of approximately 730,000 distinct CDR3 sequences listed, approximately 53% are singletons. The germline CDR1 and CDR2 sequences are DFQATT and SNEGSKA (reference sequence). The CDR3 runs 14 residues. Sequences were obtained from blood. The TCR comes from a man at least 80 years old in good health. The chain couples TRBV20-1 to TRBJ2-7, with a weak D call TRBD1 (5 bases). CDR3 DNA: TGCAGTGCTAGAGACCCAGGGAAATACTACGAGCGGTACTTC. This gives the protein CSARDPGKYYERYF.